These T cell receptor beta chains were read from a single sample in a study of cytomegalovirus exposure and HLA in healthy donors. Assay: immunoSEQ multiplex PCR; the TCRdb copy retains only in-frame clones and omits some. The data show some 180,000 clones, 10% to 15% seen once. Sequenced input: PBMCs. All receptors derive from a man over 45 in good health and CMV-seropositive. Each CDR3 is given with its conserved first and last residue. D genes are given only for firm matches. Only some rows state a clone size, as once, few, many or a class for expanded clones.

size	D	V	J	DNA	CDR3
.	.	TRBV7-3	TRBJ2-1	TGTGCCAGCAGCTACCAATCCGCCGGGATGAATGAGCAGTTCTTC	CASSYQSAGMNEQFF
few	.	TRBV7-2	TRBJ1-1	TGTGCCAGCAGCCAAGACGGGTCCACTGAAGCTTTCTTT	CASSQDGSTEAFF
few	TRBD1	TRBV27	TRBJ2-2	TGTGCCAGCAGTCCCAGACAGGGCCGCACCGGGGAGCTGTTTTTT	CASSPRQGRTGELFF
few	.	TRBV2	TRBJ1-2	TGTGCCAGCAGTTCTTTACAGGGCTACGGCTACACCTTC	CASSSLQGYGYTF
.	TRBD1	TRBV27	TRBJ1-2	TGTGCCAGCAGTCTCGGACAGGGGAACTATGGCTACACCTTC	CASSLGQGNYGYTF
.	.	TRBV5-4	TRBJ2-1	TGTGCCAGCAGCTTGGAACGACTGGGCAATGAGCAGTTCTTC	CASSLERLGNEQFF
few	TRBD2	TRBV15	TRBJ2-7	TGTGCCACCAGCCCACCCTCTAGCGGGGGGCGGTTTGAGCAGTACTTC	CATSPPSSGGRFEQYF
.	.	TRBV4-1	TRBJ2-3	TGCGCCAGCAGCACACGGGGGGCCCAGCAGTATTTT	CASSTRGAQQYF
.	.	TRBV7-2	TRBJ1-2	TGTGCCAGCAGCCCCCAGGGTCCCTATGGCTACACCTTC	CASSPQGPYGYTF
few	.	TRBV28	TRBJ2-1	TGTGCCAGCCGGGAGTACAATGAGCAGTTCTTC	CASREYNEQFF
.	.	TRBV10-3	TRBJ1-1	TGTGCCATCAGTGAGGAGGTCAACACCGCTGAAGCTTTCTTT	CAISEEVNTAEAFF
.	TRBD1	TRBV2	TRBJ1-5	TGTGCCAGCAGTGGGGCAGGGACAGATAATCAGCCCCAGCATTTT	CASSGAGTDNQPQHF
few	.	TRBV4-3	TRBJ1-4	TGCGCCAGCAGCCAAGAAAGGGGGTCCCGCGCTAATGAAAAACTGTTTTTT	CASSQERGSRANEKLFF
many	TRBD1	TRBV7-6	TRBJ2-1	TGTGCCAGCAGCCAGCGGACAGGGGCCTACAATGAGCAGTTCTTC	CASSQRTGAYNEQFF
.	TRBD1	TRBV7-8	TRBJ1-6	TGTGCCAGCAGCTTGGGGACAGGGCGTTCACCCCTCCACTTT	CASSLGTGRSPLHF
few	.	TRBV27	TRBJ2-1	TGTGCCAGCAGTTTTTCCCCTCCCGCAGAACCCAGCTCCTACAATGAGCAGTTCTTC	CASSFSPPAEPSSYNEQFF
.	TRBD1	TRBV4-2	TRBJ1-1	TGTGCCAGCAGCCAGGCCCGGACAGGGGGCACTGAAGCTTTCTTT	CASSQARTGGTEAFF
few	.	TRBV12-5	TRBJ1-4	TGTGCTAGTGGTGTGACCAGGGAGGTTAATGAAAAACTGTTTTTT	CASGVTREVNEKLFF
few	TRBD1	TRBV6-5	TRBJ1-2	TGTGCCAGCAGCTTTGACAGGGGTGGCTACACCTTC	CASSFDRGGYTF
.	.	TRBV19	TRBJ1-1	TGTGCCAGTAGTATCGGATTGGGGCAGGGGAGGAACACTGAAGCTTTCTTT	CASSIGLGQGRNTEAFF
few	.	TRBV30	TRBJ1-2	TGTGCCTGGAGTGCGGGGGGTGGCTACACCTTC	CAWSAGGGYTF
.	TRBD1	TRBV4-3	TRBJ1-2	TGCGCCAGCAGCCAGGGGGGGCAGGGGGCATGGGGCTACACCTTC	CASSQGGQGAWGYTF
few	TRBD1	TRBV28	TRBJ1-2	TGTGCCAGCAGGCCACAGGGGTCTTGGGGCTACACCTTC	CASRPQGSWGYTF
.	.	TRBV28	TRBJ1-2	TGTGCCTCAACCGCGCCGGGCAGGGCGCAGGATGGCTACACCTTC	CASTAPGRAQDGYTF
few	TRBD1	TRBV2	TRBJ1-2	TGTGCCAGCAGGGCCTCCGGGACAGGGGGGCCGAACACCTTC	CASRASGTGGPNTF
few	TRBD1	TRBV5-1	TRBJ2-5	TGCGCCAGCAGCCCGCGTTCGGACAGGGTAGATGGAGAGACCCAGTACTTC	CASSPRSDRVDGETQYF
.	.	TRBV6-5	TRBJ1-1	TGTGCCAGCACGACCGGCAGGGGAAGCGTTGAAGCTTTCTTT	CASTTGRGSVEAFF